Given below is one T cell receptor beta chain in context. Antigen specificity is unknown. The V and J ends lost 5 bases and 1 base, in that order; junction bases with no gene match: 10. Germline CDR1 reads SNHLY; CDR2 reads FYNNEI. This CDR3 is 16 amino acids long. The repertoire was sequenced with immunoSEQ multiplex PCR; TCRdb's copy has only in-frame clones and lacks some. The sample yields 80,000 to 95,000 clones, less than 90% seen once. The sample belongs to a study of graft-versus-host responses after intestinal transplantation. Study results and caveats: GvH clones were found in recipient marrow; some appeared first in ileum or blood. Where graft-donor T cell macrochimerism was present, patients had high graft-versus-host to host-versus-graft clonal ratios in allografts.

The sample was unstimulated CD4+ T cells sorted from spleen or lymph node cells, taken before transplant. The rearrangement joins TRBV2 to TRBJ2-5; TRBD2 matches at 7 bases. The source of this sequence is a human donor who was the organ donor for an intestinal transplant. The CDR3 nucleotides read TGTGCCAGCAGTCGGGGAGCTAGCGGAATCCAAGAGACCCAGTACTTC. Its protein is CASSRGASGIQETQYF. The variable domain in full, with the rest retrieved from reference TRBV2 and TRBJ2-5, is EPEVTQTPSHQVTQMGQEVILRCVPISNHLYFYWYRQILGQKVEFLVSFYNNEISEKSEIFDDQFSVERPDGSNFTLKIRSTKLEDSAMYFCASSRGASGIQETQYFGPGTRLLVL.